Following are 25 T cell receptor beta chains from one sample sequenced in a study of vaccination effects on CD4 cells after COVID-19. Their antigens remain unidentified. Antigen-specific CD4+ T cells were first expanded with viral peptide pools by the ViraFEST assay and only then sequenced. Subsequent to approximately 9 days of culture, CD4+ T cells were isolated. None of these healthy vaccinees had been infected with SARS-CoV-2 before vaccination. Data came from immunoSEQ multiplex PCR; TCRdb stores just in-frame clones and leaves some out. The table shows about 22,000 clones, with around 79% occurring only once. Source: CD4+ T cells from PBMCs cultured with HCoV-NL63 spike peptides, taken before COVID-19 vaccination. These receptors originate from a human donor who received a COVID-19 vaccine.

The chain has TRBV6-5 and TRBJ1-1, with 10 positions matching TRBD1. This CDR3 is 14 amino acids long. Trimming at V came to 5 bases and at J to 5 bases, leaving 5 bases not matched to a gene. CDR1 is MNHEY and CDR2 is SVGAGI in the germline V gene. The CDR3 DNA reads as TGTGCCAGCAGTCGTAGGACAGGGGGGACTGAAGCTTTCTTT. Its translation is CASSRRTGGTEAFF.

CDR3: CASSLRFGVNTEAFF. In DNA, the CDR3 is TGTGCCAGCAGCTTACGGTTTGGGGTGAACACTGAAGCTTTCTTT. The chain carries TRBV5-4 and TRBJ1-1; D is unclear. With 2 bases removed from V and 0 bases from J, the gap between germline ends came to 11 bases. This CDR3 has 15 residues. The V gene's germline CDR1 is SGHNT and CDR2 YYREEE (reference sequence).

The chain employs TRBV2 and TRBJ1-2; 8 nucleotides agree with TRBD1. The length of the CDR3 is 13 residues. Germline CDR1 is SNHLY and CDR2 is FYNNEI. Trimming took 8 bases from V and 7 from J; bases not matched to a gene: 9. CDR3 coding DNA: TGTGCCAGCTCCTCGGACAGGGAGGTTGGCTACACCTTC. Residues: CASSSDREVGYTF.

The chain couples TRBV18 to TRBJ2-5, with no clear D. Germline V gene lookup returns CDR1 KGHSH and CDR2 LQKENI. The V and J ends lost 3 bases and 2 bases respectively, with 10 bases between them. There are 14 residues in the CDR3. The CDR3 region is CASSPRMGQETQYF. CDR3 nucleotide sequence: TGTGCCAGCTCACCCCGGATGGGACAAGAGACCCAGTACTTC.

This chain joins TRBV6-5 and TRBJ1-2; D may be TRBD1 (5 bases). Germline V gene data show CDR1 as MNHEY and CDR2 as SVGAGI. The V end was cut by 6 bases, the J end by 5 bases, with 10 bases between. The CDR3 has 12 amino acids. The CDR3 loop reads CASSRQSYGYTF. For the CDR3, the DNA is TGTGCCAGCAGCCGACAGTCGTATGGCTACACCTTC.

The chain employs TRBV4-2 and TRBJ1-2; D is perhaps TRBD1 (6 bases). V was clipped by 5 bases and J by 7 bases, with 14 bases between them. This CDR3 is 13 amino acids long. In germline, CDR1 is LGHNA, CDR2 YNFKEQ. The CDR3 sequence: CASSDGGGFGYTF. The CDR3 coding sequence is TGTGCCAGCAGCGACGGGGGCGGATTTGGCTACACCTTC.

This chain joins TRBV10-3 and TRBJ1-1; no clear D gene. Trimming took off 2 bases at V and 0 bases at J, with 4 bases between the two ends. Germline V CDR1 and CDR2: ENHRY, SYGVKD. The CDR3 runs to 13 residues. The CDR3 spells CAISEEVNTEAFF. CDR3 DNA: TGTGCCATCAGTGAGGAGGTGAACACTGAAGCTTTCTTT.

This clone was found a few times. The chain couples TRBV5-1 to TRBJ2-1; 11 bases match TRBD2. This CDR3 contains 15 residues. Germline V gene sequence: CDR1 SGHRS, CDR2 YFSETQ. Unmatched junction bases numbered 8, after V lost 5 bases and J lost 7 bases. CDR3 DNA: TGCGCCAGCAGTCCACTAGCGGGAGAAGGAAATGAGCAGTTCTTC. Amino acids: CASSPLAGEGNEQFF.

The chain is built from TRBV11-2 and TRBJ2-4, with TRBD1 as a possible D gene (6 bases). The CDR3 spans 16 residues. The germline gives CDR1 SGHAT, CDR2 FQNNGV. V lost 4 bases to trimming and J lost 6 bases, with 19 bases between them. This CDR3 reads CASSSRTALIGNIQYF. The CDR3 DNA is TGTGCCAGCAGCTCGCGGACAGCCCTTATTGGAAACATTCAGTACTTC.

CDR3 in amino acids: CASSRSRNSYNTEAFF. CDR3 in DNA: TGCGCCAGCAGCCGGTCTCGAAACAGCTACAACACTGAAGCTTTCTTT. V usage is TRBV5-1 and J usage is TRBJ1-1; D not certain. The germline V gene encodes CDR1 SGHRS and CDR2 YFSETQ. The CDR3 runs to 16 residues. V dropped 4 bases and J dropped 2 bases, with 18 bases sitting between them.

CDR3 sequence: CSVRLDSYEQYF. DNA for the CDR3: TGCAGCGTTAGACTCGACTCCTACGAGCAGTACTTC. The chain joins TRBV29-1 to TRBJ2-7; the D is unclear. The CDR3 consists of 12 residues. Trimming took off 5 bases at V and 0 bases at J, with 8 bases between the two ends. Germline CDR1 reads SQVTM; CDR2 reads ANQGSEA.

The chain uses TRBV7-2 and TRBJ2-6, with 9 bases identical to TRBD1. With 3 bases clipped from V and 5 bases from J, the junction kept 8 bases outside the gene matches. The CDR3 contains 17 residues. CDR1 is SGHTA and CDR2 is FQGNSA in the germline V gene. The CDR3 bases are TGTGCCAGCAGCTTGAGGACAGGGGTGCGACGGGCCAACGTCCTGACTTTC. Amino acid sequence: CASSLRTGVRRANVLTF.

Only a few counts were recorded for this clone. The rearrangement joins TRBV7-2 to TRBJ1-6, with D perhaps TRBD1 (5 bases). There are 13 residues in the CDR3. Germline V CDR1 and CDR2: SGHTA, FQGNSA. Between the trimmed V and J ends, which lost 10 bases and 7 bases, there was a span of 14 bases. The CDR3, as DNA: TGTGCCACCCGGCGAAGGGGAAATTCACCCCTCCACTTT. Protein sequence: CATRRRGNSPLHF.

This chain links TRBV28 with TRBJ1-5; 7 bases match TRBD1. The CDR3 totals 14 residues. The J segment lost 6 bases and the V segment lost 7 bases, leaving 9 bases of the junction unmatched. Germline-derived CDR1 and CDR2 are MDHEN and SYDVKM. CDR3: CASKLGQVLQPQHF. CDR3 DNA: TGTGCCAGCAAACTCGGACAGGTTCTTCAGCCCCAGCATTTT.

V usage is TRBV5-4 and J usage is TRBJ2-2; TRBD2 might be the D (5 bases). Looked up from germline, CDR1 is SGHNT and CDR2 is YYREEE (reference sequence). Deletions cut 3 bases from V and 5 bases from J, with 11 bases between. The CDR3 has 14 residues. The CDR3 sequence is CASSWIEGTGELFF. The CDR3 DNA follows: TGTGCCAGCAGCTGGATTGAGGGAACCGGGGAGCTGTTTTTT.

The chain recombines TRBV7-8 with TRBJ1-1; weak D call: TRBD1 (6 bases). Looked up from germline, CDR1 is SGHVS and CDR2 is FQNEAQ. The length of the CDR3 is 14 residues. Trimming pared 5 bases from V and 7 bases from J, leaving 17 bases between. CDR3 coding DNA: TGTGCCAGCAGCGCCCTTGTAACAGGGAGTGAAGCTTTCTTT. This sequence encodes CASSALVTGSEAFF.

The chain joins TRBV2 to TRBJ1-6, with 7 bases aligning to TRBD1. This CDR3 has 14 amino acids. The V gene's germline CDR1 is SNHLY and CDR2 FYNNEI. With V trimmed by 5 bases and J by 4 bases, 2 bases remained unmatched. This CDR3 reads CASSQGQYNSPLHF. DNA for the CDR3: TGTGCCAGCAGTCAGGGACAGTATAATTCACCCCTCCACTTT.

This clone was seen just once. The chain carries TRBV11-3 and TRBJ2-1; 8 bases match TRBD2. Germline V gene sequence: CDR1 SGHNT, CDR2 YENEEA. The CDR3 covers 16 residues. With V trimmed by 5 bases and J by 4 bases, 10 bases remained unmatched. CDR3 nucleotide sequence: TGTGCCAGCAGCGAATCAGTAGCGGGATTATACAATGAGCAGTTCTTC. Protein: CASSESVAGLYNEQFF.

This clone occurred a few times. The chain recombines TRBV20-1 with TRBJ2-5; D remains ambiguous. Trimming shortened V by 3 bases and J by 3 bases, and 11 bases separated the two germline ends. Germline lookup yields CDR1 DFQATT and CDR2 SNEGSKA (reference sequence). This CDR3 region has 13 residues. This chain's CDR3 is CSASRAPKETQYF. DNA of the CDR3: TGCAGTGCTAGTAGGGCCCCCAAAGAGACCCAGTACTTC.

The chain combines TRBV18 with TRBJ2-7, with D unresolved. The CDR3 is 14 amino acids. V shed 1 base and J shed 2 bases, with 9 bases lying between them. Germline CDR1 KGHSH, CDR2 LQKENI. DNA for the CDR3: TGTGCCAGCTCACCACGAAGGGATCCCTACGAGCAGTACTTC. Translated: CASSPRRDPYEQYF.

This clone appeared a single time. CDR3 region: CASSQVRETQYF. CDR3 nucleotide sequence: TGCGCCAGCAGCCAAGTAAGGGAGACCCAGTACTTC. V and J are TRBV4-1 and TRBJ2-5; D gene ambiguous. Per the germline V gene, CDR1 is MGHRA and CDR2 is YSYEKL. CDR3 length: 12 residues. Trimming stripped 1 base from V and 5 bases from J, with 5 bases between.

This clone occurred a few times. V gene TRBV7-8 combines with J gene TRBJ2-7; D gene unclear. V was pared by 1 base and J by 0 bases, with 7 bases between. The CDR3 is 14 amino acids. Germline V gene data show CDR1 as SGHVS and CDR2 as FQNEAQ. This CDR3 reads CASSLVTSSYEQYF. CDR3 nucleotides: TGTGCCAGCAGCTTAGTAACATCCTCCTACGAGCAGTACTTC.

The CDR3 spells CASSGTAGGYTF. CDR3 sequence (DNA): TGTGCCAGCAGCGGGACGGCGGGCGGCTACACCTTC. The V call is TRBV6-5, the J call TRBJ1-2, with a weak D call TRBD1 (5 bases). Germline V gene sequence: CDR1 MNHEY, CDR2 SVGAGI. Trimming removed 6 bases from V and 8 bases from J, with 13 bases in between. The CDR3 covers 12 residues.

The J gene is TRBJ1-1, the V gene TRBV3-1 (or the pseudogene TRBV3-2); D perhaps matches TRBD1 (5 bases). V lost 0 bases to trimming and J lost 2 bases, with 13 bases between them. Looked up from germline, CDR1 is LGHDT and CDR2 is YNNKEL (reference sequence). The CDR3 runs to 16 residues. CDR3 nucleotide sequence: TGTGCCAGCAGCCAAGATCCACGCCAGGGAAACACTGAAGCTTTCTTT. This sequence encodes CASSQDPRQGNTEAFF.

The chain uses TRBV6-2 or TRBV6-3 and TRBJ1-1; a weak D match, TRBD1 (6 bases). The CDR3 length is 15 residues. The ends were cut back, 2 bases at V and 1 base at J, with 11 bases in the middle. From germline, CDR1 is MNHEY and CDR2 SVGEGT. CDR3 region: CASSYIGRGNTEAFF. CDR3 nucleotide sequence: TGTGCCAGCAGTTACATAGGCAGGGGGAACACTGAAGCTTTCTTT.